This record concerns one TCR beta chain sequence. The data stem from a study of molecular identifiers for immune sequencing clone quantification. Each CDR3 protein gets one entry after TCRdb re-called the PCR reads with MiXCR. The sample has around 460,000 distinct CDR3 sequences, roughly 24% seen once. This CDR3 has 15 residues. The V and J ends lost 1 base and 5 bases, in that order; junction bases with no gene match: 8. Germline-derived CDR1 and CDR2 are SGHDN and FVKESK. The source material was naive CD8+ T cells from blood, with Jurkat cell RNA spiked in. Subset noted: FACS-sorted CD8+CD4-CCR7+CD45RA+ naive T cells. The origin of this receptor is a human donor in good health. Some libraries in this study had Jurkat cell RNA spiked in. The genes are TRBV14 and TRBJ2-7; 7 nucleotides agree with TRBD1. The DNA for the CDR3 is TGTGCCAGCAGCCAAGGTACGACAGGGACCGACGAGCAGTACTTC. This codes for CASSQGTTGTDEQYF.